Shown below are 13 T cell receptor beta chains from a single sample sequenced in a study of T cells in Graves' hyperthyroidism and ophthalmopathy (dated by TCRdb to 2018 to 2020). The protocol used for the library was multiplex PCR. Data came from an Illumina HiSeq 2000. Amplification of TCR beta CDR3 regions was carried out from RNA transcripts. The TCR CDR3 was subjected to a first round of RT-PCR using the HTBI primer set and the Qiagen OneStep RT-PCR kit. TCRdb trimmed public reads at Q25 via fastp, called clones via MiXCR and kept in-frame beta chains. Here each entry gathers all rows of one CDR3 protein and keeps the most common genes and DNA. In all, the sample holds a few hundred thousand distinct CDR3 sequences, and about 15% of those were seen once. About an eighth of the sample is in the top ten clones. Source material: blood. Receptors originate from a woman between 35 and 50 years old with Graves' hyperthyroidism that later progressed to Graves' ophthalmopathy.

This clonotype has ten or more counts. This chain joins TRBV28 and TRBJ1-5, with 9 nucleotides matching TRBD1. With 7 bases clipped from V and 7 bases from J, the junction kept 8 bases outside the gene matches. The germline CDR1 and CDR2 sequences are MDHEN and SYDVKM. The CDR3 length is 14 residues. In DNA, the CDR3 is TGTGCCAGCAAAATCGGGACAGGGCTACAGCCCCAGCATTTT. This encodes CASKIGTGLQPQHF. The entire variable domain, with the rest obtained from reference TRBV28 and TRBJ1-5, is as follows: DVKVTQSSRYLVKRTGEKVFLECVQDMDHENMFWYRQDPGLGLRLIYFSYDVKMKEKGDIPEGYSVSREKKERFSLILESASTNQTSMYLCASKIGTGLQPQHFGDGTRLSIL.

This clonotype was seen repeatedly, ten times or more. The rearrangement uses TRBV2 and TRBJ2-1; 10 nucleotides agree with TRBD1. V was clipped by 6 bases and J by 5 bases; unmatched bases: 7. This CDR3 comprises 15 residues. From germline, CDR1 is SNHLY and CDR2 FYNNEI. The CDR3 loop reads CASRLRDRGNNEQFF. The DNA for the CDR3 is TGTGCCAGCAGACTCCGGGACAGGGGTAACAATGAGCAGTTCTTC.

This clonotype was detected many times. The chain employs TRBV20-1 and TRBJ1-3, with D hard to call. CDR3 length: 13 amino acids. Germline CDR1 reads DFQATT; CDR2 reads SNEGSKA (reference sequence). V lost 2 bases and J lost 4, with 9 bases in between. This chain's CDR3 is CSARKGTGNTIYF. In nucleotides, the CDR3 is TGCAGTGCTAGAAAGGGCACCGGAAACACCATATATTTT.

This clonotype was recorded many times. The V and J genes are TRBV3-1 and TRBJ2-1; 8 nucleotides agree with TRBD2. J was trimmed by 5 bases and V by 3 bases; bases with no gene match: 9. The CDR3 runs to 16 residues. Germline V gene data show CDR1 as LGHDT and CDR2 as YNNKEL (reference sequence). CDR3 amino acids: CASSHSTAGAHNEQFF. The CDR3 bases are TGTGCCAGCAGCCATTCTACAGCGGGAGCTCACAATGAGCAGTTCTTC.

This clonotype came up a few times. The chain is built from TRBV6-4 and TRBJ2-1; D might be TRBD1 or TRBD2, each matching 5 bases. V was trimmed by 4 bases and J by 4 bases, leaving 17 bases between them. Per the germline V gene, CDR1 is MRHNA and CDR2 is SNTAGT. The CDR3 runs 16 residues. The CDR3 nucleotides read TGTGCCAGCAGTGTGGGGGTCACAGGTCCTTACAATGAGCAGTTCTTC. This translates into CASSVGVTGPYNEQFF.

The sample holds a few counts of this clonotype. This sequence joins TRBV20-1 and TRBJ2-5, with a tentative D call TRBD2 (6 bases). The V end was cut by 3 bases, the J end by 5 bases, with 13 bases between. Germline V gene data show CDR1 as DFQATT and CDR2 as SNEGSKA (reference sequence). The CDR3 runs to 13 residues. The CDR3 DNA sequence: TGCAGTGCTAGTACCGGGAGCAGGGAGACCCAGTACTTC. Its protein is CSASTGSRETQYF.

The table lists this clonotype with a few counts. The chain combines TRBV5-1 with TRBJ2-7, with 8 positions matching TRBD1. CDR1 SGHRS and CDR2 YFSETQ come from the germline V gene. The CDR3 sequence is 15 residues long. V shed 4 bases, J shed 4 bases, and the junction held 10 bases outside the gene matches. The CDR3 reads CASSIQGALGYEQYF. CDR3 DNA sequence: TGCGCCAGCAGCATCCAGGGGGCATTGGGGTACGAGCAGTACTTC.

This clonotype was counted only a few times. The junction differs from germline at one of its ends, possibly a read error. The chain links TRBV12-3 or TRBV12-4 to TRBJ2-4, with a tentative D call TRBD1 (5 bases). The CDR3 spans 15 residues. CDR3 residues: CANSFITGSKNIQYF. The DNA for the CDR3 is TGTGCCAACAGTTTTATCACAGGATCCAAAAACATTCAGTACTTC.

J is TRBJ2-3 and V is TRBV24-1, with D possibly TRBD2 on 6 matching bases. Trimming shortened V by 3 bases and J by 2 bases, and 14 bases separated the two germline ends. The length of the CDR3 is 16 residues. Germline CDR1 and CDR2: KGHDR and SFDVKD. The CDR3 loop is CATSDPRRETTDTQYF. The CDR3 DNA sequence: TGTGCCACCAGTGATCCCCGGCGGGAAACCACAGATACGCAGTATTTT.

This clonotype showed up many times. The V gene is TRBV25-1, the J gene TRBJ2-7; TRBD2 matches 14 bases. Germline CDR1 MGHDK, CDR2 SYGVNS. The CDR3 spans 16 residues. V shed 9 bases and J 4 bases; nucleotides not matched to a gene: 11. The CDR3 loop reads CASRNPGLAGVYEQYF. CDR3 in DNA: TGTGCCAGTAGAAATCCGGGACTAGCGGGAGTATACGAGCAGTACTTC.

This clonotype was observed many times. J is TRBJ2-3 and V is TRBV4-1; D might be TRBD2 (5 bases). Looked up from germline, CDR1 is MGHRA and CDR2 is YSYEKL. Trimming took 1 base from V and 8 from J, leaving 7 bases between them. This CDR3 region has 12 residues. Here the CDR3 reads CASSQGAGTQYF. CDR3 bases: TGCGCCAGCAGCCAAGGGGCGGGTACGCAGTATTTT.

This clonotype was picked up many times. The CDR3 here is CASSVTGGDYEQYF. The CDR3 DNA sequence: TGTGCCAGCAGCGTGACAGGAGGTGACTACGAGCAGTACTTC. The chain couples TRBV11-2 to TRBJ2-7, with a possible D match to TRBD1 (6 bases). With 5 bases removed from V and 3 bases from J, the gap between germline ends came to 14 bases. CDR1 and CDR2 (germline): SGHAT, FQNNGV. CDR3 length: 14 residues.

In this sample, this clonotype turned up a few times. Given a much more abundant clone one base away, this may be a read error. This CDR3 reads CASGEEQLYRNTIYF. The CDR3, as DNA: TGTGCCAGCGGTGAAGAACAGCTATATCGAAACACCATATATTTT. The chain joins TRBV2 to TRBJ1-3, with D unclear. The germline gives CDR1 SNHLY, CDR2 FYNNEI. The length of the CDR3 is 15 residues.